This T cell receptor (beta chain) was retrieved from a study of OX40 agonist ivuxolimab in advanced cancers. The study, taken as a whole, reports: CD4+ T cells averaged fewer expanded clones than CD8+ T cells.

Using immunoSEQ multiplex PCR, the repertoire was profiled, and TCRdb retains in-frame clones only, with some absent. The data hold approximately 76,000 clones, with roughly nine tenths observed a single time. As regards this clone: Its target is not known.

The CDR3 contains 15 residues. In germline, CDR1 is MNHNY, CDR2 SVGAGI (reference sequence). The V end lost 2 bases, the J end lost 0 bases, and 8 bases lay between the germline ends. V gene TRBV6-6 combines with J gene TRBJ1-5; no firm D call. The sequence was collected from an adult with an advanced solid tumor such as melanoma, head and neck, liver or kidney cancer. Sample: CD4+ or CD8+ T cells sorted from blood, taken in a trial of the OX40 agonist ivuxolimab. CDR3 amino acids: CASSYNGNSNQPQHF. The CDR3 DNA sequence: TGTGCCAGCAGTTACAACGGGAATAGCAATCAGCCCCAGCATTTT.